This T cell receptor beta chain was obtained from a study of blood T cell repertoires in COVID-19 (TCRdb year 2020). Regarding the complete study: Samples covering the acute and convalescent phases of COVID-19 were provided by collaborators in the United States, Italy and Spain. The prospective study material was composed of cDNA or gDNA derived from T cells, B-cell-depleted T cells, or PBMCs. Subjects who had been exposed to COVID-19, were actively infected with it, or had recovered from it provided the deeply sampled blood TCRbeta repertoires that made up the dataset. The repertoires were released in a freely available public database intended as a resource for research on the immune response to SARS-CoV-2. The samples were drawn from two sources: the first 160 participants of the ongoing ImmuneRACE study, and 950 to 1,500 subjects contributed by 6 global collaborators. The sample metadata nearly always contained a de-identified subject ID, COVID-19 status, age in years and sex. Where available, HLA class I and class II types were taken from metadata supplied by the sample provider and were not determined by assay-based typing.

Participants in the prospective study were enrolled through a virtual design, were aged about 18 to 90 years, and lived in roughly 24 United States geographic areas. In the prospective study, cohorts were assigned on the basis of participant-reported clinical history obtained from a screening survey and a study questionnaire. In the prospective study, whole blood, serum and a nasopharyngeal or oropharyngeal swab were collected from each participant by mobile phlebotomists. Additional blood draws and questionnaires over an approximately two-month period could optionally be provided by prospective study participants. Before DNA extraction, blood samples from the prospective study were shipped at room temperature or frozen. The full study reports these points: The quantity of clinical and demographic metadata differed by source and by participant and was supplied without curation.

With respect to this clone: The clone's antigen remains unknown. The junction differs from germline at one of its ends, possibly a read error.

TCRbeta CDR3 regions were amplified from genomic DNA by means of the immunoSEQ Assay, a bias-controlled multiplex PCR. The original pipeline was this. Nucleated cell counts per sample were estimated from amplification of reference gene primers within the assay. Sequence reads were collapsed and filtered to measure the absolute abundance of every unique TCRbeta CDR3 rearrangement. For each sample, productive Simpson clonality was calculated by taking the square root of Simpson's diversity index across productive rearrangements. The immuneACCESS repertoire file appears here via TCRdb, limited to in-frame rearrangements. These files lack a portion of the clones; in checked studies, under half of the deficit traces to unresolved V genes, and the cause of the others is not known. V and J calls and clone size are copied from that table; D and trimming were computed from the DNA. Counted in this sample were roughly 200,000 clones; 87% of them appeared once. About 9.3% of the sample is held by the ten biggest clonotypes.

The germline V gene (reference sequence) supplies CDR1 SSHAT and CDR2 FNYEAQ. The CDR3 measures 13 amino acids from cysteine to phenylalanine. Just the 39-base CDR3 DNA is kept, in frame starting at base 1. This TCR derives from a man aged 18 to 35 with acute COVID-19. The sequencing input was PBMCs or T cells enriched from blood (not recorded which). The chain is encoded by TRBV7-7 joined to TRBJ2-1; TRBD2 aligns with 8 central bases. The DNA sequence reads TGTGCTAGCAGCTTGAGCGGGAGAGCTGAGCAGTTCTTC. This codes for CASSLSGRAEQFF.